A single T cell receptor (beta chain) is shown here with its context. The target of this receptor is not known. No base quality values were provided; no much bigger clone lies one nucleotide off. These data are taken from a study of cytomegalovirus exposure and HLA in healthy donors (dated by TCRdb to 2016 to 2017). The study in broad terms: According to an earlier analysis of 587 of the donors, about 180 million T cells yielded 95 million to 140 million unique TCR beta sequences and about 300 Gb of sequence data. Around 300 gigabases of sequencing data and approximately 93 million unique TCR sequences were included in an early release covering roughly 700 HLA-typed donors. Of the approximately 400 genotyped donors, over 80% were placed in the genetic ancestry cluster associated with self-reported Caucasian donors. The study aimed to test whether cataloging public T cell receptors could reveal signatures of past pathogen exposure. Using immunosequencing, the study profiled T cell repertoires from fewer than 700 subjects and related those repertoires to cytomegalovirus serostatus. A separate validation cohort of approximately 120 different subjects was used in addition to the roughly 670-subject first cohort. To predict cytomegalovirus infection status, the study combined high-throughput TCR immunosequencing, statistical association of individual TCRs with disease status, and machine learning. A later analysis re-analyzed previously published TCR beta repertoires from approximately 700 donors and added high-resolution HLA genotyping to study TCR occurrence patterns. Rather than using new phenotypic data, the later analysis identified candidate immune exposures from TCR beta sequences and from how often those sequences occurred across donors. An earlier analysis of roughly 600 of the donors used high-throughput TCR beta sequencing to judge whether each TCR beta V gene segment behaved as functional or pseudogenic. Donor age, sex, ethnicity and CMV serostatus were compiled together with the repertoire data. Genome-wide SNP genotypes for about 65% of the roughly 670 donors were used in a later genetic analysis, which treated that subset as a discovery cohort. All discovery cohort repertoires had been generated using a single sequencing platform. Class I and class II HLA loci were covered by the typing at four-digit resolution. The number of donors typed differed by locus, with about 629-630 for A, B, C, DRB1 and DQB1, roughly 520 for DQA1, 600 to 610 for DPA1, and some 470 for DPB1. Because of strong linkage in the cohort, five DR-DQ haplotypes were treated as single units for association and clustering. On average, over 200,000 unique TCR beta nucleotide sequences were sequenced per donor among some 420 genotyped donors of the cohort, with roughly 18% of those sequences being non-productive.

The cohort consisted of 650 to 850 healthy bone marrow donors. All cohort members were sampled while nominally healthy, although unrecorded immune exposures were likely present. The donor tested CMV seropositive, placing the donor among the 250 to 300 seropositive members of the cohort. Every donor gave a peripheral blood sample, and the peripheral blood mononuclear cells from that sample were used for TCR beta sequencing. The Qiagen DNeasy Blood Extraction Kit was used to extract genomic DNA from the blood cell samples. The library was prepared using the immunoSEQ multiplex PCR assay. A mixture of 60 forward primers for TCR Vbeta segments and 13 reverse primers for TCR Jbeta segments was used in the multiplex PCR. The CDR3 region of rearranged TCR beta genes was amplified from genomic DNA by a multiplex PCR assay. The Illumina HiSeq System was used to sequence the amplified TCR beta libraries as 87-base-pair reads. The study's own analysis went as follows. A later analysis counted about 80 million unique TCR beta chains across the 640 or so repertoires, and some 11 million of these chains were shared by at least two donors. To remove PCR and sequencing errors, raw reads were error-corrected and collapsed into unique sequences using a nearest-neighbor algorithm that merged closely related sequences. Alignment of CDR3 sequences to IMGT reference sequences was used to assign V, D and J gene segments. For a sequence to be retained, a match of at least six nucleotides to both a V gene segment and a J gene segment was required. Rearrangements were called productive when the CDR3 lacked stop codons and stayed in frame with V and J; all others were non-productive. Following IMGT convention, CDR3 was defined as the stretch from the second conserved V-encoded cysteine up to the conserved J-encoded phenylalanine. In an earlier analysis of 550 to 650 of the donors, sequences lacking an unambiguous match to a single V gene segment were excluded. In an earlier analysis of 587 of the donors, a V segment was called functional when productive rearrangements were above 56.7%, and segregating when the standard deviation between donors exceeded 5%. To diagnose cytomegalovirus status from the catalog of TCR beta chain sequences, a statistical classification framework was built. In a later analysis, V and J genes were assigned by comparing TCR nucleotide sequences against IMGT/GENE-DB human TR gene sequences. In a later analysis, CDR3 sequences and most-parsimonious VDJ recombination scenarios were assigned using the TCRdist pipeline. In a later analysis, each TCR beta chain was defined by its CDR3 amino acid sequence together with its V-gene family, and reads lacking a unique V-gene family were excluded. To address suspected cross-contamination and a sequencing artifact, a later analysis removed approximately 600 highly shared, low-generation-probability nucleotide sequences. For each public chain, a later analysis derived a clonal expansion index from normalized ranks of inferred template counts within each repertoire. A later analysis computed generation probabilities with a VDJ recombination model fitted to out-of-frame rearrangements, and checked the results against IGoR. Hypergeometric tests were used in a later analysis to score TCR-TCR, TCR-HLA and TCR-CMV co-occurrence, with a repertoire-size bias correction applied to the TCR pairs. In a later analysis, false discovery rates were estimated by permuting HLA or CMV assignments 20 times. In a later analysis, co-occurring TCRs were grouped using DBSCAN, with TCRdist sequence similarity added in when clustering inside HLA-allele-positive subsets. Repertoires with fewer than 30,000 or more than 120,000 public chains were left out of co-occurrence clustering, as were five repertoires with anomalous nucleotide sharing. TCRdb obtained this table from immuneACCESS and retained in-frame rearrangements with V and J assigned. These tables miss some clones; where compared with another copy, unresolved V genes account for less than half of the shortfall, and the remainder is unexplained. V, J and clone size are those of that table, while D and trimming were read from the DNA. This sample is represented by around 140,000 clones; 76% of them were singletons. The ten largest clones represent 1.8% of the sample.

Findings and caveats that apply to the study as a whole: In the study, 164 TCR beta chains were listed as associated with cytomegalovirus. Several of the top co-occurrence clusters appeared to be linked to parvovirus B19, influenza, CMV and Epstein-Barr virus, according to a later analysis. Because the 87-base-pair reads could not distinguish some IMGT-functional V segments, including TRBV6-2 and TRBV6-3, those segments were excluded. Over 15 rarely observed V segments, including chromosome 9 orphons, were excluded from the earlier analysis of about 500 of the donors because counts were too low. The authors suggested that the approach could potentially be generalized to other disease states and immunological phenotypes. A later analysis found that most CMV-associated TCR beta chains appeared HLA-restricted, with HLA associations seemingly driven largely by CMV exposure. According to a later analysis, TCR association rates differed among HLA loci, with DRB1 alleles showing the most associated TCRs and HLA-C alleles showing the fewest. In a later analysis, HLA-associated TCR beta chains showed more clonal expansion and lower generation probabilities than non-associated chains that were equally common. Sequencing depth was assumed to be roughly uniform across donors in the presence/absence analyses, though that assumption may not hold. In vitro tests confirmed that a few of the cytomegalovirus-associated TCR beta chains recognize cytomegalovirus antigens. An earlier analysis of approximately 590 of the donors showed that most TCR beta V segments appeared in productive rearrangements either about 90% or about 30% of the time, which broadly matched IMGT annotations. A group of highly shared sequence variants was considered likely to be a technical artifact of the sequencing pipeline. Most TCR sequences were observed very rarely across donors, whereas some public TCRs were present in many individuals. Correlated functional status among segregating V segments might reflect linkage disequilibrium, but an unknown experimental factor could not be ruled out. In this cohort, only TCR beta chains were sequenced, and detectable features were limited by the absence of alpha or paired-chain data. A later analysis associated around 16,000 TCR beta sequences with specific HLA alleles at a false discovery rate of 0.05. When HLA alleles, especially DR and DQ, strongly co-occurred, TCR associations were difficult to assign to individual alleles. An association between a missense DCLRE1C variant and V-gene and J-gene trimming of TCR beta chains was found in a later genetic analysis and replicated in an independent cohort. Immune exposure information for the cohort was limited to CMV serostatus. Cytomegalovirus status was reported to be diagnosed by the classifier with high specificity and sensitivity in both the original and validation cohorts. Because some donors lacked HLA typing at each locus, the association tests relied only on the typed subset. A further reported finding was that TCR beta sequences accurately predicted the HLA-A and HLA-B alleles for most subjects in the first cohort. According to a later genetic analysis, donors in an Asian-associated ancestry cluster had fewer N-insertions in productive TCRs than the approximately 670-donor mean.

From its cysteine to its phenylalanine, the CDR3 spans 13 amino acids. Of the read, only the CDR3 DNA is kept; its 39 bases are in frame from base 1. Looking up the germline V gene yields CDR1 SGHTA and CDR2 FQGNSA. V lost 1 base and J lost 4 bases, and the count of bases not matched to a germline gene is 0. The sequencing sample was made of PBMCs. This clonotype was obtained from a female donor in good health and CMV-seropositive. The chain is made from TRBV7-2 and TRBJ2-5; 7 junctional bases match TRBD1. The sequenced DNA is TGTGCCAGCAGCTTAGGGGACAGAGAGACCCAGTACTTC. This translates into CASSLGDRETQYF. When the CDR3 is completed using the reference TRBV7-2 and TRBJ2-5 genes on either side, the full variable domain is GAGVSQSPSNKVTEKGKDVELRCDPISGHTALYWYRQSLGQGLEFLIYFQGNSAPDKSGLPSDRFSAERTGGSVSTLTIQRTQQEDSAVYLCASSLGDRETQYFGPGTRLLVL.